The clone carrying this T cell receptor beta chain was recorded a few times. Sequencing used immunoSEQ multiplex PCR; TCRdb keeps in-frame clones, though not all of them. The data contain about 160,000 clones, 60% to 85% of them singletons. Trimming shortened V by 0 bases and J by 4 bases, and 12 bases separated the two germline ends. The CDR3 extends over 15 amino acids. The germline CDR1 and CDR2 sequences are SGHNT and YYREEE (reference sequence). This sample is drawn from a study of blood T cell repertoires in COVID-19. Study-level background: Collection of acute and convalescent COVID-19 samples took place in the United States, Italy and Spain.

Material: peripheral blood. The TCR was taken from a man aged 70 or older with acute or convalescent COVID-19. The chain is built from TRBV5-4 and TRBJ2-3; TRBD2 might be the D (7 bases). CDR3 residues: CASSLVGGASDTQYF. The CDR3 DNA reads TGTGCCAGCAGCTTGGTGGGGGGGGCTTCAGATACGCAGTATTTT. The full variable domain, with the rest looked up from reference TRBV5-4 and TRBJ2-3, is ETGVTQSPTHLIKTRGQQVTLRCSSQSGHNTVSWYQQALGQGPQFIFQYYREEENGRGNFPPRFSGLQFPNYSSELNVNALELDDSALYLCASSLVGGASDTQYFGPGTRLTVL.